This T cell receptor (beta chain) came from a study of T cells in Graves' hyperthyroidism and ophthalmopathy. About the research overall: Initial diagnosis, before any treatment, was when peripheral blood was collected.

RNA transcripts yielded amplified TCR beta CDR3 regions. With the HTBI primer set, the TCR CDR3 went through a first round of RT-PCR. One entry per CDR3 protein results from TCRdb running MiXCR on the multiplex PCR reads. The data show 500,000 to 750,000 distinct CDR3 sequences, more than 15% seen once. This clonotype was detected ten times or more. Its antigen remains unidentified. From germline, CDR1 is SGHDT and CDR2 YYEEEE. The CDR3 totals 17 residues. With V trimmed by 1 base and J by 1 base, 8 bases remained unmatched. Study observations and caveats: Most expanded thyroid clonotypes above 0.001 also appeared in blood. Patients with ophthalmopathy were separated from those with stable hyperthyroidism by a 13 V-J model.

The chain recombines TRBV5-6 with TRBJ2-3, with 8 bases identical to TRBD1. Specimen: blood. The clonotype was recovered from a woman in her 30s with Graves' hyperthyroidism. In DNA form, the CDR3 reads TGTGCCAGCAGCTTGATTTTGTCAGGGGGCCGCACAGATACGCAGTATTTT. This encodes CASSLILSGGRTDTQYF.